The 32 T cell receptor beta chains in this list originate from one sample, sequenced in a study of post-analysis software for immune sequencing data (dated by TCRdb to the mid-2010s). These receptors lack a known antigen. The library was obtained by PCR. Sequenced on an Illumina HiSeq 2500. Unique molecular identifiers were incorporated into TCR beta cDNA libraries to reduce PCR and sequencing biases. Through fastp at Q25 and MiXCR, TCRdb rebuilt clones from the public reads, retaining in-frame beta chains. Each CDR3 protein appears once, grouped with its most common genes and DNA. Recorded for this sample are about 820,000 distinct CDR3 sequences; approximately 57% of them occurred a single time. The biggest ten clones account for approximately 4.3% of the sample. Here is what the overall study found, with its caveats: Roughly 5 TRBV segments, including TRBV5-6, TRBV5-1 and TRBV20-1, were significantly more frequent in patients than controls.

Sequenced input: blood. The receptors come from a girl aged 5-17 years with multiple sclerosis.

Remarks on this clonotype: A junction boundary mismatches the germline segment, possibly from a read error. The CDR3 coding sequence is TGTGCCGGCAGCTTACGTCCTAGGCTAGCGGGAGGGCCTACCAATGAGCAGTTCTTC. This translates into CAGSLRPRLAGGPTNEQFF. The chain couples TRBV7-2 to TRBJ2-1; 12 nucleotides agree with TRBD2. There are 19 residues in the CDR3. CDR1 SGHTA and CDR2 FQGNSA come from the germline V gene.

The chain recombines TRBV20-1 with TRBJ2-1, with TRBD1 as a possible D gene (6 bases). The V end was cut by 0 bases, the J end by 10 bases, with 13 bases between. Germline loops: CDR1 DFQATT, CDR2 SNEGSKA (reference sequence). CDR3 length: 13 residues. CDR3 residues: CSARDWGQEEQFF. For the CDR3, the DNA is TGCAGTGCTAGAGATTGGGGGCAGGAAGAGCAGTTCTTC.

The chain uses TRBV6-5 and TRBJ2-6; the D gene is possibly TRBD2 (6 bases). The CDR3 is 16 amino acids. V gave up 9 bases and J gave up 2 bases, with 17 bases separating them. Germline V gene sequence: CDR1 MNHEY, CDR2 SVGAGI. The CDR3 coding sequence is TGTGCCAGTTGGGGGGAATCAGCCCCTGGGGCCAACGTCCTGACTTTC. This gives the protein CASWGESAPGANVLTF.

This clonotype was seen once. The V call is TRBV20-1, the J call TRBJ2-7; TRBD2 matches at 9 bases. Germline lookup yields CDR1 DFQATT and CDR2 SNEGSKA (reference sequence). CDR3 length equals 16 residues. The V and J ends lost 1 base and 0 bases, in that order; junction bases with no gene match: 7. CDR3 protein: CSARGPGSGSSYEQYF. The CDR3 region has the DNA TGCAGTGCTAGAGGCCCAGGTAGCGGGAGCTCCTACGAGCAGTACTTC.

The V and J genes are TRBV6-5 and TRBJ2-5; 9 positions agree with TRBD2. The J call is uncertain, as TRBJ2-7 better fits the DNA end. The CDR3 consists of 15 residues. From germline, CDR1 is MNHEY and CDR2 SVGAGI. In nucleotides, the CDR3 is TGTGCCAGCAGTTCAAGACTAGCGGCGGGGTACGAGCAGTACTTC. Translated: CASSSRLAAGYEQYF.

In its sample, this clonotype was seen once. This may arise from a read error, as a much more abundant clone is one base away. The genes are TRBV29-1 and TRBJ2-4; D unresolved. Looked up from germline, CDR1 is SQVTM and CDR2 is ANQGSEA. This CDR3 has 14 amino acids. The V gene lost 0 bases and the J gene lost 15 bases, with 21 bases spanning the gap. CDR3 nucleotide sequence: TGCAGCGTTGAAGATCCCGATAGCTCCTACGAGCGGTACTTC. Amino acids: CSVEDPDSSYERYF. Based on the CDR3 plus reference TRBV29-1 and TRBJ2-4, the full variable domain is SAVISQKPSRDICQRGTSLTIQCQVDSQVTMMFWYRQQPGQSLTLIATANQGSEATYESGFVIDKFPISRPNLTFSTLTVSNMSPEDSSIYLCSVEDPDSSYERYFGAGTRLSVL.

The chain has TRBV3-1 and TRBJ2-7; TRBD1 matches 9 bases. The CDR3 extends over 15 amino acids. Germline V gene lookup returns CDR1 LGHDT and CDR2 YNNKEL (reference sequence). V shed 7 bases, J shed 4 bases, and the junction held 11 bases outside the gene matches. CDR3 nucleotide sequence: TGTGCCAGCACCTCAGCTGGGACAGGGCCGTACGAGCAGTACTTC. Residues: CASTSAGTGPYEQYF.

This clonotype was observed once. The chain recombines TRBV5-6 with TRBJ1-2; tentatively, D is TRBD1 (5 bases). The CDR3 runs 14 residues. The V and J ends lost 4 bases and 8 bases respectively, with 18 bases between them. Germline V CDR1 and CDR2: SGHDT, YYEEEE. CDR3 region: CASSVGTEVGGYTF. The DNA for the CDR3 is TGTGCCAGCAGCGTAGGGACGGAGGTTGGAGGCTACACCTTC. Together with reference TRBV5-6 and TRBJ1-2, the CDR3 gives the full variable domain: DAGVTQSPTHLIKTRGQQVTLRCSPKSGHDTVSWYQQALGQGPQFIFQYYEEEERQRGNFPDRFSGHQFPNYSSELNVNALLLGDSALYLCASSVGTEVGGYTFGSGTRLTVV.

The chain is built from TRBV7-7 and TRBJ2-1; a weak D match, TRBD2 (6 bases). In germline, CDR1 is SSHAT, CDR2 FNYEAQ (reference sequence). CDR3 size: 16 residues. For the CDR3, the DNA is TGTGCTAGCGGCAGGACCCCTACCCGGCTGTACAATGAGCAGTTCTTC. Amino acid sequence: CASGRTPTRLYNEQFF.

The chain joins TRBV29-1 to TRBJ2-1; D is possibly TRBD2 (6 bases). Deletions cut 0 bases from V and 6 bases from J, with 12 bases between. In germline, CDR1 is SQVTM, CDR2 ANQGSEA. This CDR3 region has 14 residues. The CDR3 spells CSVEDGTGANEQFF. DNA for the CDR3: TGCAGCGTTGAAGATGGGACGGGAGCCAATGAGCAGTTCTTC.

The chain joins TRBV7-7 to TRBJ2-5; TRBD1 might be the D (6 bases). Germline CDR1 SSHAT, CDR2 FNYEAQ (reference sequence). There are 12 residues in the CDR3. CDR3 DNA sequence: TGTGCTAGCGCAGGGGCTGGGGAGACCCAGTACTTC. Residues: CASAGAGETQYF.

The chain is built from TRBV30 and TRBJ2-7; TRBD1 aligns across 7 bases. The J call is in doubt because the DNA end fits TRBJ2-5 better. Germline V lookup: CDR1 GTSNPN, CDR2 SVGIG (reference sequence). The CDR3 covers 14 residues. Written as DNA, the CDR3 is TGTGCCTGGAGTCCAACAGGGGTTTTCGAGACCCAGTACTTC. It yields the protein CAWSPTGVFETQYF.

This clonotype was found a few times. This chain uses TRBV9 with TRBJ2-1; either TRBD1 or TRBD2 may supply D (5 bases each). The V end was cut by 5 bases, the J end by 1 base, with 13 bases between. The CDR3 is 15 residues long. Germline V lookup: CDR1 SGDLS, CDR2 YYNGEE. Here the CDR3 reads CASSPGWGSYNEQFF. In nucleotides, the CDR3 is TGTGCCAGCAGTCCTGGGTGGGGGTCCTACAATGAGCAGTTCTTC.

The chain couples TRBV6-6 to TRBJ2-3, with a possible D match to TRBD1 (5 bases). This CDR3 is 16 amino acids long. Germline V CDR1 and CDR2: MNHNY, SVGAGI (reference sequence). The V end lost 5 bases, the J end lost 3 bases, and 18 bases lay between the germline ends. CDR3 amino acids: CASSQTPPGITDTQYF. The DNA of the CDR3 is TGTGCCAGCAGTCAAACCCCACCAGGGATAACAGATACGCAGTATTTT.

The chain couples TRBV7-9 to TRBJ2-7; no definite D call. This CDR3 contains 15 residues. Trimming pared 5 bases from V and 3 bases from J, leaving 17 bases between. Germline V lookup: CDR1 SEHNR, CDR2 FQNEAQ (reference sequence). The CDR3 region has the DNA TGTGCCAGCAGCGCTCCGGGCACGCTAGGCTACGAGCAGTACTTC. This sequence encodes CASSAPGTLGYEQYF.

The genes are TRBV29-1 and TRBJ2-7; D is uncertain. CDR1 SQVTM and CDR2 ANQGSEA come from the germline V gene. Trimming shortened V by 7 bases and J by 3 bases, and 10 bases separated the two germline ends. The CDR3 has 11 amino acids. The CDR3 region is CSAEYGYEQYF. The CDR3, as DNA: TGCAGCGCCGAGTACGGCTACGAGCAGTACTTC.

The rearrangement joins TRBV6-5 to TRBJ2-7; maybe TRBD1 (6 bases). The V gene's germline CDR1 is MNHEY and CDR2 SVGAGI. The CDR3 loop spans 13 amino acids. V dropped 4 bases and J dropped 6 bases, with 13 bases sitting between them. CDR3 amino acids: CASSFKQGSEQYF. As DNA, the CDR3 is TGTGCCAGCAGTTTCAAACAGGGCAGCGAGCAGTACTTC.

The rearrangement uses TRBV5-1 and TRBJ2-1, with 9 bases fitting TRBD2. The CDR3 spans 17 residues. The J segment lost 8 bases and the V segment lost 1 base, leaving 13 bases of the junction unmatched. CDR1 SGHRS and CDR2 YFSETQ come from the germline V gene. The CDR3 DNA reads as TGCGCCAGCAGCTTGAGGTCGATAAGCGGGGGGCGGGATGAGCAGTTCTTC. Protein sequence: CASSLRSISGGRDEQFF.

The chain couples TRBV10-3 to TRBJ2-3; D unresolved. Germline V gives CDR1 ENHRY, CDR2 SYGVKD. Trimming removed 7 bases at V and 1 base at J, with 18 bases between. There are 16 residues in the CDR3. For the CDR3, the DNA is TGTGCCATCATAGGCGGTGGGAACCCAGGCACAGATACGCAGTATTTT. Protein: CAIIGGGNPGTDTQYF.

The chain combines TRBV2 with TRBJ2-5; the D gene could be TRBD1 or TRBD2 (5 bases each). Trimming took 5 bases from V and 2 from J, leaving 15 bases between them. The CDR3 sequence is 15 residues long. Germline V gives CDR1 SNHLY, CDR2 FYNNEI. CDR3 DNA sequence: TGTGCCAGCAGTCGACGTTTTTGGGGGCAAGAGACCCAGTACTTC. Residues: CASSRRFWGQETQYF.

This clonotype was seen once. The V and J genes are TRBV2 and TRBJ2-4, with TRBD2 matching 9 bases. CDR1 is SNHLY and CDR2 is FYNNEI in the germline V gene. This CDR3 has 16 residues. The ends lost 6 bases at V and 3 bases at J; junction bases unmatched: 9. The CDR3 protein is CASRIGLAIFKNIQYF. The CDR3 DNA is TGTGCCAGCAGGATCGGACTAGCGATTTTCAAAAACATTCAGTACTTC.

The V gene is TRBV2, the J gene TRBJ2-7, with 8 bases matching TRBD1. Germline values: CDR1 SNHLY, CDR2 FYNNEI. Germline trimming cut 8 bases from V and 3 bases from J; bases unmatched to any gene: 6. The CDR3 totals 13 residues. CDR3 DNA: TGTGCCAGCGGGCGGGACAGGATCTACGAGCAGTACTTC. Translating it yields CASGRDRIYEQYF.

Of note for this clonotype: One end of the junction varies from germline; a read error may be responsible. The genes are TRBV12-3 or TRBV12-4 and TRBJ2-1; D not resolved. The CDR3 is 13 amino acids. The CDR3 region has the DNA TGTGCCAGCAGGTTAGCACAAAATAACGAGCAGTTCTTC. It is translated as CASRLAQNNEQFF.

This chain connects TRBV7-6 to TRBJ1-6; TRBD1 agrees at 10 bases. Germline lookup yields CDR1 SGHVS and CDR2 FNYEAQ. Germline trimming cut 4 bases from V and 9 bases from J; bases unmatched to any gene: 9. The CDR3 has 16 amino acids. The CDR3 DNA is TGTGCCAGCAGCTCCCGCGACGGGGACAGGGGTTCACCCCTCCACTTT. Translating gives CASSSRDGDRGSPLHF. Based on the CDR3 plus reference TRBV7-6 and TRBJ1-6, the full variable domain is GAGVSQSPRYKVTKRGQDVALRCDPISGHVSLYWYRQALGQGPEFLTYFNYEAQQDKSGLPNDRFSAERPEGSISTLTIQRTEQRDSAMYRCASSSRDGDRGSPLHFGNGTRLTVT.

The gene calls are TRBV7-2 and TRBJ2-7, with TRBD1 as a possible D gene (6 bases). V was clipped by 3 bases and J by 5 bases, with 11 bases between them. CDR1 and CDR2 from the germline V gene are SGHTA and FQGNSA. The CDR3 is 13 residues long. The DNA for the CDR3 is TGTGCCAGCAGCTTGAGTGGGGGCCACGAGCAGTACTTC. Protein sequence: CASSLSGGHEQYF.

This clonotype was counted between two and nine times. The genes are TRBV2 and TRBJ2-2; 8 bases are a match to TRBD2. The CDR3 covers 14 residues. Germline trimming cut 11 bases from V and 1 base from J; bases unmatched to any gene: 6. Germline CDR1 reads SNHLY; CDR2 reads FYNNEI. The CDR3 DNA reads as TGTGCCCGCCAACTAGCGGTGAACACCGGGGAGCTGTTTTTT. The encoded protein is CARQLAVNTGELFF.

The CDR3 loop reads CASSLDRGTSYNEQFF. Here the CDR3 DNA reads TGTGCCAGCAGCTTAGACCGGGGGACATCCTACAATGAGCAGTTCTTC. The V gene is TRBV11-2, the J gene TRBJ2-1, with D perhaps matching TRBD1 or TRBD2 (6 bases each). V lost 0 bases, J lost 1 base, and 10 bases lay in between. The CDR3 covers 16 residues. CDR1 is SGHAT, CDR2 FQNNGV, per germline.

The CDR3: CSARGLAGMNEQFF. The CDR3 nucleotides are TGCAGTGCTAGGGGACTAGCGGGAATGAATGAGCAGTTCTTC. The chain uses TRBV20-1 and TRBJ2-1; 13 nucleotides match TRBD2. This CDR3 comprises 14 residues. Per germline, CDR1 DFQATT and CDR2 SNEGSKA (reference sequence). V was pared by 3 bases and J by 7 bases, with 3 bases of the junction left unmatched.

This clonotype was detected only once. The chain couples TRBV3-1 to TRBJ1-2; 7 bases are a match to TRBD1. The length of the CDR3 is 16 residues. Germline V CDR1 and CDR2: LGHDT, YNNKEL (reference sequence). Trimming at V came to 3 bases and at J to 2 bases, leaving 9 bases not matched to a gene. In DNA, the CDR3 is TGTGCCAGCAGCCAGTGGACAGGTACGACGAACTATGGCTACACCTTC. Translated, it gives CASSQWTGTTNYGYTF. Together with reference TRBV3-1 and TRBJ1-2, the CDR3 gives the full variable domain: DTAVSQTPKYLVTQMGNDKSIKCEQNLGHDTMYWYKQDSKKFLKIMFSYNNKELIINETVPNRFSPKSPDKAHLNLHINSLELGDSAVYFCASSQWTGTTNYGYTFGSGTRLTVV.

The rearrangement links TRBV10-3 to TRBJ1-2; D is perhaps TRBD1 (6 bases). The CDR3 is 15 residues long. With 3 bases removed from V and 4 bases from J, the gap between germline ends came to 15 bases. From germline, CDR1 is ENHRY and CDR2 SYGVKD. The CDR3 DNA follows: TGTGCCATCAGTGATCGACAGGCCGTAACCTATGGCTACACCTTC. It codes for CAISDRQAVTYGYTF.

This chain uses TRBV5-1 with TRBJ2-3; 7 nucleotides line up with TRBD2. V shed 0 bases, J shed 4 bases, and the junction held 8 bases outside the gene matches. The length of the CDR3 is 16 residues. Germline CDR1 reads SGHRS; CDR2 reads YFSETQ. DNA of the CDR3: TGCGCCAGCAGCTTGGATGCAGCGGGGAACCCAGATACGCAGTATTTT. Amino acids: CASSLDAAGNPDTQYF.

CDR3 in amino acids: CSVVGRQANTEAFF. The CDR3 DNA is TGCAGCGTTGTGGGGAGACAGGCAAACACTGAAGCTTTCTTT. The chain links TRBV29-1 to TRBJ1-1, with a tentative D call TRBD1 (6 bases). V lost 4 bases and J 2 bases, leaving 14 bases between the germline ends. This CDR3 comprises 14 residues. Germline V gene sequence: CDR1 SQVTM, CDR2 ANQGSEA.